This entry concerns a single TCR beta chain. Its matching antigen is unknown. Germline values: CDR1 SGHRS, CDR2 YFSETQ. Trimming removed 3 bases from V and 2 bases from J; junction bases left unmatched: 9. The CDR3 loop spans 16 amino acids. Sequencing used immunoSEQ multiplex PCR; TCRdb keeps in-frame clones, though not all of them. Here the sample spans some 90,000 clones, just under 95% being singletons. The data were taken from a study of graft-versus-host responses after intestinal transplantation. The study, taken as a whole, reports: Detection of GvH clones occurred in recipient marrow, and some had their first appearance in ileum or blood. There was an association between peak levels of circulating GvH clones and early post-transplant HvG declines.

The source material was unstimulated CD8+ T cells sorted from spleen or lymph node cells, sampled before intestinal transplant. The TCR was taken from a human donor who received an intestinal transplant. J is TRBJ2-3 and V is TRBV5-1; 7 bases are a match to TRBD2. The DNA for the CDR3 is TGCGCCAGCAGCTGGCCTCCGGGGGGTGACACAGATACGCAGTATTTT. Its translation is CASSWPPGGDTDTQYF.